This note documents a single T cell receptor beta chain sequence. Its antigen is currently unknown. The record originates from a study of cytomegalovirus exposure and HLA in healthy donors. Findings of the study overall: Being productive about 87% or about 30% of the time was typical of most TCR beta V segments in an earlier analysis. Rarity characterized most TCR sequences, yet some public TCRs appeared in many donors. Later on, analysis showed that most CMV-associated TCR beta chains appeared to be HLA-restricted.

CDR3 length equals 19 residues. 13 Jbeta primers and 60 Vbeta primers were used for the PCR. Libraries were prepared by immunoSEQ multiplex PCR; TCRdb keeps only in-frame clonotypes and omits some of them. The table has about 130,000 clones, 75% to 90% seen once. Unrecorded immune exposure was likely among donors, who were nominally healthy when sampled. The chain carries TRBV21-1 and TRBJ2-3; TRBD2, the table's D call, was not compared with the DNA. TRBV21-1 is a pseudogene. Sequencing input: PBMCs. The clonotype comes from a man younger than 45 in good health and CMV-seropositive. This CDR3 reads CASSKVGAGGTPCTDTQYF. The CDR3, as DNA: TGTGCCAGCAGCAAAGTTGGAGCCGGGGGAACTCCGTGCACAGATACGCAGTATTTT.